Detailed here is one T cell receptor beta chain. Per the original methods: Nucleated cell counts were estimated from reference gene primer amplification. TCRdb's table, derived via immunoSEQ multiplex PCR, lists solely in-frame clones and lacks some. The DNA was the basis for D and trimming; V, J and clone size are from that table. The sample records fewer than 200,000 clones, about 83% being singletons. Germline V gene data show CDR1 as MNHEY and CDR2 as SVGAGI. The V and J ends lost 3 bases and 4 bases, in that order; junction bases with no gene match: 1. This CDR3 is built from 14 residues. This sample was included in a study of blood T cell repertoires in COVID-19. On the study more broadly: The origin of the acute and convalescent COVID-19 samples was the United States, Italy and Spain. The analysed material was cDNA or gDNA that came from T cells, B-cell-depleted T cells, or PBMCs.

The receptor comes from a woman older than 75 with acute or convalescent COVID-19. The source material was peripheral blood. This rearrangement joins TRBV6-5 to TRBJ2-5, with 11 bases aligning to TRBD2. This CDR3 is CASSYSGGAETQYF. DNA of the CDR3: TGTGCCAGCAGTTATAGCGGGGGGGCAGAGACCCAGTACTTC.